This section outlines one T cell receptor beta chain sequence together with its context. This specimen comes from a study of radiotherapy plus CTLA-4 blockade in lung cancer. This CDR3 region has 15 residues. V lost 5 bases and J lost 1, with 13 bases in between. Germline V lookup: CDR1 MNHNS, CDR2 SASEGT. Sequenced by immunoSEQ multiplex PCR; TCRdb stores in-frame clones only, minus some. The sample gives about 62,000 clones, 76% of which show up once; 2.9% is in the top ten. The clonotype was recovered from a human donor with non-small cell lung cancer who had a complete response to radiotherapy plus ipilimumab. Source: peripheral blood, taken from a patient treated with radiotherapy plus ipilimumab. This rearrangement joins TRBV6-1 to TRBJ2-3; maybe TRBD2 (6 bases). The CDR3 sequence is CASSRAGLGTDTQYF. In DNA, the CDR3 is TGTGCCAGCAGTCGGGCGGGACTTGGCACAGATACGCAGTATTTT.